The 20 T cell receptor beta chains presented below share a single source sample, sequenced in a study of T-cell reconstitution after alpha-beta-depleted transplantation in children. Preparation of the TCRbeta library was carried out with unique molecular identifiers. TCRdb re-called the PCR reads through MiXCR, storing one row per CDR3 protein. Among about 200,000 distinct CDR3 sequences listed, roughly 6.3% were seen once. The sequences come from PBMCs, collected before TCRalphabeta/CD19-depleted stem cell transplant. The receptor set was obtained from a girl in the first two years of life with combined immunodeficiency, due to receive a stem cell transplant.

This clonotype was detected ten times or more. V is TRBV4-3 and J is TRBJ2-1; 13 nucleotides match TRBD2. The CDR3 is made up of 15 amino acids. Trimming removed 1 base from V and 6 bases from J; junction bases left unmatched: 0. Germline CDR1 is LGHNA and CDR2 is YSLEER. DNA of the CDR3: TGCGCCAGCAGCCAAGGGACTAGCGGGAGCAATGAGCAGTTCTTC. Protein: CASSQGTSGSNEQFF.

As for this clonotype: A read error may explain this, as a much larger clone is one base away. The chain couples TRBV15 to TRBJ2-1; 7 bases align to TRBD2. Unmatched junction bases numbered 18, after V lost 5 bases and J lost 5 bases. Germline CDR1 LNHNV, CDR2 YYDKDF (reference sequence). The CDR3 consists of 18 residues. The CDR3 is CATSVPGGGPLAHNEQFF. For the CDR3, the DNA is TGTGCCACCAGCGTCCCCGGGGGAGGGCCTTTGGCCCACAATGAGCAGTTCTTC.

This clonotype came up many times. V is TRBV4-3 and J is TRBJ1-2; a possible D gene is TRBD1 (6 bases). The CDR3 runs 16 residues. Germline lookup yields CDR1 LGHNA and CDR2 YSLEER. Between the trimmed V and J ends, which lost 4 bases and 0 bases, there was a span of 15 bases. The chain's CDR3 is CASSPGRGRPNYGYTF. The CDR3 DNA reads TGCGCCAGCAGCCCAGGAAGGGGGAGGCCTAACTATGGCTACACCTTC.

This clonotype has ten or more counts. The chain carries TRBV7-3 and TRBJ2-3; D uncertain. The V gene lost 8 bases and the J gene lost 2 bases, with 5 bases spanning the gap. The CDR3 has 11 amino acids. CDR1 and CDR2 from the germline V gene are SGHTA and FQGTGA. The CDR3 sequence is CASALTDTQYF. Written as DNA, the CDR3 is TGTGCCAGCGCGCTCACAGATACGCAGTATTTT.

As for this clonotype: A read error may be the cause here, since a much bigger clone is one base away. CDR3 residues: CASSFGVYEQYF. The CDR3 region has the DNA TGTGCCAGCAGCTTTGGGGTCTACGAGCAGTACTTC. The chain joins TRBV7-9 to TRBJ2-7; no firm D call. The CDR3 extends over 12 amino acids. Between the trimmed V and J ends, which lost 3 bases and 3 bases, there was a span of 6 bases. CDR1 and CDR2 (germline): SEHNR, FQNEAQ (reference sequence).

This clonotype was seen repeatedly, ten times or more. V is TRBV29-1 and J is TRBJ2-1; D gene unclear. Germline V gene sequence: CDR1 SQVTM, CDR2 ANQGSEA. V was pared by 7 bases and J by 0 bases, with 16 bases between. The CDR3 has 15 residues. The CDR3 DNA reads TGCAGCGCCCTTAATGGGGTCATCTCCTACAATGAGCAGTTCTTC. It translates to CSALNGVISYNEQFF.

J is TRBJ2-1 and V is TRBV18; perhaps TRBD2 as D (6 bases). The CDR3 sequence is 15 residues long. V was pared by 4 bases and J by 8 bases, with 18 bases between. Germline V lookup: CDR1 KGHSH, CDR2 LQKENI. Written as DNA, the CDR3 is TGTGCCAGCTCACTCTGGTTAGGAGGGGCGGATGAGCAGTTCTTC. Its translation: CASSLWLGGADEQFF.

This clonotype showed up many times. The gene calls are TRBV7-2 and TRBJ2-3; TRBD2 matches at 12 bases. Per the germline V gene, CDR1 is SGHTA and CDR2 is FQGNSA. The CDR3 runs 18 residues. Losses at the gene ends were 2 bases for V and 3 bases for J; bases not matched to a gene: 9. The CDR3 sequence is CASSLRLAGGPITDTQYF. The CDR3 DNA is TGTGCCAGCAGCTTACGCCTAGCGGGGGGGCCAATTACAGATACGCAGTATTTT.

At least ten counts were recorded for this clonotype. This chain links TRBV7-2 with TRBJ1-6; D not certain. The CDR3 consists of 15 residues. Germline V gene data show CDR1 as SGHTA and CDR2 as FQGNSA. The V gene lost 5 bases and the J gene lost 7 bases, with 15 bases spanning the gap. CDR3 region: CASSQLTLGNSPLHF. The CDR3 DNA is TGTGCCAGCAGCCAGCTCACACTAGGGAATTCACCCCTCCACTTT.

This clonotype was seen repeatedly, ten times or more. This chain links TRBV29-1 with TRBJ2-2; 8 nucleotides agree with TRBD1. Losses at the gene ends were 1 base for V and 7 bases for J; bases not matched to a gene: 2. This CDR3 is built from 13 residues. The V gene's germline CDR1 is SQVTM and CDR2 ANQGSEA. In DNA, the CDR3 is TGCAGCGTTGAAGCAGGGGGCTACGGGGAGCTGTTTTTT. This codes for CSVEAGGYGELFF.

This clonotype appeared many times. The chain joins TRBV12-3 or TRBV12-4 to TRBJ2-3; TRBD1 matches at 7 bases. The length of the CDR3 is 16 residues. Losses at the gene ends were 8 bases for V and 2 bases for J; bases not matched to a gene: 13. This CDR3 is CASDRDRALHTDTQYF. CDR3 coding DNA: TGTGCCAGCGACCGAGACAGGGCCCTACACACAGATACGCAGTATTTT.

In its sample, this clonotype was seen many times. V and J are TRBV29-1 and TRBJ2-2; no firm D call. From germline, CDR1 is SQVTM and CDR2 ANQGSEA. The CDR3 totals 13 residues. V dropped 4 bases and J dropped 6 bases, with 12 bases sitting between them. This CDR3 is CSVARDVPGELFF. DNA for the CDR3: TGCAGCGTTGCAAGGGATGTGCCCGGGGAGCTGTTTTTT.

The sample holds many counts of this clonotype. This chain connects TRBV12-3 or TRBV12-4 to TRBJ1-1; no definite D call. This CDR3 contains 13 residues. V lost 11 bases to trimming and J lost 3 bases, with 16 bases between them. CDR3 coding DNA: TGTGCCTCGCGGCTGGGGAGTGACACTGAAGCTTTCTTT. Translated: CASRLGSDTEAFF.

In this sample, this clonotype turned up a few times. V gene TRBV7-2 combines with J gene TRBJ2-7; TRBD2 aligns across 7 bases. J lost 3 bases, V lost 4 bases, and 12 bases had no gene match. This CDR3 is built from 16 residues. CDR1 is SGHTA and CDR2 is FQGNSA in the germline V gene. The CDR3 spells CASSSGSISGVYEQYF. CDR3 nucleotides: TGTGCCAGCAGCTCGGGGTCTATCAGCGGGGTCTACGAGCAGTACTTC.

This clonotype was observed a few times. V usage is TRBV2 and J usage is TRBJ2-7; 12 bases map to TRBD2. Looked up from germline, CDR1 is SNHLY and CDR2 is FYNNEI. V dropped 8 bases and J dropped 5; count of bases not matched to a gene: 19. The CDR3 covers 18 residues. This chain's CDR3 is CASCPNRLTSGGQNEQYF. The CDR3 nucleotides are TGTGCCAGCTGTCCTAACCGCCTTACTAGCGGGGGGCAAAACGAGCAGTACTTC. The full variable domain, completed using reference TRBV2 and TRBJ2-7, is EPEVTQTPSHQVTQMGQEVILRCVPISNHLYFYWYRQILGQKVEFLVSFYNNEISEKSEIFDDQFSVERPDGSNFTLKIRSTKLEDSAMYFCASCPNRLTSGGQNEQYFGPGTRLTVT.

The table lists this clonotype with many counts. The rearrangement uses TRBV20-1 and TRBJ2-1; TRBD2 might be the D (6 bases). V was cut by 5 bases and J by 1 base, with 12 bases left in between. This CDR3 has 14 residues. Germline V gives CDR1 DFQATT, CDR2 SNEGSKA (reference sequence). This CDR3 reads CSALGRDSYNEQFF. The CDR3 nucleotides are TGCAGTGCTTTAGGGCGGGATTCCTACAATGAGCAGTTCTTC.

The chain carries TRBV2 and TRBJ2-3; D gene ambiguous. With 4 bases removed from V and 0 bases from J, the gap between germline ends came to 8 bases. In germline, CDR1 is SNHLY, CDR2 FYNNEI. The CDR3 sequence is 14 residues long. DNA for the CDR3: TGTGCCAGCAGTGGGGTAATAAGCACAGATACGCAGTATTTT. It is translated as CASSGVISTDTQYF.

This clonotype has a handful of counts. V and J are TRBV9 and TRBJ1-6; D possibly corresponds to TRBD1 (5 bases). V lost 0 bases to trimming and J lost 0 bases, with 10 bases between them. The CDR3 contains 17 residues. The germline gives CDR1 SGDLS, CDR2 YYNGEE. CDR3 coding DNA: TGTGCCAGCAGCGTAGATGCAGGGAGCTCCTATAATTCACCCCTCCACTTT. Its protein is CASSVDAGSSYNSPLHF.

This clonotype was seen a few times. The rearrangement uses TRBV24-1 and TRBJ2-5; the match to TRBD1 covers 10 bases. V shed 2 bases and J 3 bases; nucleotides not matched to a gene: 8. Germline CDR1 KGHDR, CDR2 SFDVKD. This CDR3 has 17 residues. The CDR3 spells CATSDWGGQGRKETQYF. DNA of the CDR3: TGTGCCACCAGTGATTGGGGGGGACAGGGGAGAAAAGAGACCCAGTACTTC.

The chain joins TRBV11-1 to TRBJ2-1; D is undetermined. The CDR3 extends over 12 amino acids. In germline, CDR1 is SGHAT, CDR2 FQDESV (reference sequence). The V and J ends lost 2 bases and 13 bases respectively, with 12 bases between them. CDR3 protein: CASSLIERFQFF. CDR3 coding DNA: TGTGCCAGCAGCTTAATAGAACGGTTCCAGTTCTTC.